What follows are 5 T cell receptor beta chains derived from one specimen sequenced in a study of vaccination effects on CD4 cells after COVID-19 (dated by TCRdb to 2021 to 2024). These receptors are not linked to any known antigen. After about 10 days of culture, CD4+ T cells were isolated with the EasySep CD4+ T cell isolation kit. Each participant got two doses of an mRNA SARS-CoV-2 vaccine, either BNT162b2 or mRNA-1273. Library preparation employed the immunoSEQ multiplex PCR assay. What TCRdb holds here is the immuneACCESS table cut down to in-frame rearrangements. Part of the clones is not present; checked against another copy, under half of the missing clones reflect an unresolved V gene, and the others are unexplained. The sample data list about 73,000 clones, and approximately 73% of these were observed just once. The ten largest clones represent roughly 2.3% of the sample. Specimen: CD4+ T cells from PBMCs cultured without peptide, collected after COVID-19 vaccination. The receptors were gathered from a human donor who received a COVID-19 vaccine.

CDR3 region: CASSYRDRGTGELFF. CDR3 DNA: TGTGCCAGCAGTTACAGGGACAGGGGAACCGGGGAGCTGTTTTTT. The V and J genes are TRBV6-5 and TRBJ2-2; 10 bases line up with TRBD1. The junction had 2 bases not matched to a gene; V was cut back by 2 bases and J by 5 bases. The CDR3 has 15 amino acids. Germline values: CDR1 MNHEY, CDR2 SVGAGI.

This chain connects TRBV3-1 (or the pseudogene TRBV3-2) to TRBJ1-2; D gene ambiguous. Germline V gene sequence: CDR1 LGHDT, CDR2 YNNKEL (reference sequence). This CDR3 region has 14 residues. Trimming stripped 4 bases from V and 6 bases from J, with 15 bases between. CDR3 coding DNA: TGTGCCAGCAGCCCGCGGGAGGGCAGGCATGGCTACACCTTC. Protein sequence: CASSPREGRHGYTF.

This clone was seen just once. CDR3 loop: CASSKAGTRIQETQYF. Written as DNA, the CDR3 is TGTGCCAGCAGCAAAGCCGGGACAAGAATCCAAGAGACCCAGTACTTC. The chain carries TRBV21-1 and TRBJ2-5; the table's D call of TRBD1 was not tested on the DNA. TRBV21-1 is labeled a pseudogene. The CDR3 spans 16 residues.

The genes are TRBV14 and TRBJ2-6, with D uncertain. This CDR3 has 15 residues. V lost 4 bases, J lost 0 bases, and 7 bases lay in between. Looked up from germline, CDR1 is SGHDN and CDR2 is FVKESK. CDR3 coding DNA: TGTGCCAGCAGCCTTCAGCTCTCTGGGGCCAACGTCCTGACTTTC. This translates into CASSLQLSGANVLTF.

The chain couples TRBV5-1 to TRBJ1-1; D is ambiguous. CDR3 size: 16 residues. The germline V gene encodes CDR1 SGHRS and CDR2 YFSETQ. The V gene lost 1 base and the J gene lost 0 bases, with 13 bases spanning the gap. CDR3 in DNA: TGCGCCAGCAGCTTGAAGATAACCCCCCTGAACACTGAAGCTTTCTTT. Amino acid sequence: CASSLKITPLNTEAFF. The variable domain in full, with the rest retrieved from reference TRBV5-1 and TRBJ1-1, is KAGVTQTPRYLIKTRGQQVTLSCSPISGHRSVSWYQQTPGQGLQFLFEYFSETQRNKGNFPGRFSGRQFSNSRSEMNVSTLELGDSALYLCASSLKITPLNTEAFFGQGTRLTVV.